The TCR beta chain under discussion was sequenced for a study of OX40 agonist ivuxolimab in advanced cancers. The wider study: The study treated patients with ivuxolimab, an agonistic anti-OX40 (CD134) antibody. Ivuxolimab was administered intravenously to patients at 0.01 to 10 mg/kg every 2 weeks.

This clone was picked up one time. Germline trimming cut 5 bases from V and 6 bases from J; bases unmatched to any gene: 12. This CDR3 comprises 16 residues. Germline CDR1 is SGHAT and CDR2 is FQNNGV. Using immunoSEQ multiplex PCR, the repertoire was profiled, and TCRdb retains in-frame clones only, with some absent. Here the sample spans roughly 10,000 clones, over 65% being singletons. The receptor's source is an adult with an advanced solid tumor such as melanoma, head and neck, liver or kidney cancer. The sample here was CD4+ or CD8+ T cells sorted from blood, taken in a trial of the OX40 agonist ivuxolimab. The chain is built from TRBV11-2 and TRBJ2-1; 8 bases align to TRBD2. The CDR3 DNA reads TGTGCCAGCAGCCAAGGCTCGGGACTAGTGCTCAATGAGCAGTTCTTC. It encodes CASSQGSGLVLNEQFF. Full variable domain (rest looked up from reference TRBV11-2 and TRBJ2-1): EAGVAQSPRYKIIEKRQSVAFWCNPISGHATLYWYQQILGQGPKLLIQFQNNGVVDDSQLPKDRFSAERLKGVDSTLKIQPAKLEDSAVYLCASSQGSGLVLNEQFFGPGTRLTVL.